The 32 T cell receptor beta chains below all came from one sample that was sequenced in a study of blood T cells in healthy people across ages. With a J-beta primer mix and a sample-barcoded 5' primer, a second PCR ran roughly 6 to 11 cycles. Each CDR3 protein gets one entry after TCRdb re-called the 5' RACE reads with MiXCR. The sample includes around 600,000 distinct CDR3 sequences, around half seen only once; the top ten take around 24%. The specimen was blood. Receptors were obtained from an elderly man in good health.

This clonotype was counted only a few times. The CDR3 sequence is CSARSFPRDLNDEQYF. The CDR3 nucleotides read TGCAGTGCTAGATCATTCCCCCGGGACTTAAACGACGAGCAGTACTTC. The V call is TRBV20-1, the J call TRBJ2-7; possibly TRBD2 for D (6 bases). Germline V CDR1 and CDR2: DFQATT, SNEGSKA (reference sequence). The V end lost 2 bases, the J end lost 5 bases, and 22 bases lay between the germline ends. The CDR3 consists of 16 residues.

This clonotype was observed at least ten times. The gene calls are TRBV14 and TRBJ2-1, with D tentatively TRBD2 (5 bases). Deletions cut 0 bases from V and 6 bases from J, with 12 bases between. CDR3 length equals 15 residues. Germline V gene sequence: CDR1 SGHDN, CDR2 FVKESK. CDR3 protein: CASSQDWRARNEQFF. DNA for the CDR3: TGTGCCAGCAGCCAAGACTGGCGGGCCCGCAATGAGCAGTTCTTC.

The chain joins TRBV24-1 to TRBJ2-3; tentatively, D is TRBD1 (5 bases). The CDR3 length is 17 residues. Per germline, CDR1 KGHDR and CDR2 SFDVKD. V was cut by 5 bases and J by 1 base, with 18 bases left in between. The chain's CDR3 is CATSGKMGREGTDTQYF. The CDR3 region has the DNA TGTGCCACCAGTGGTAAAATGGGGCGCGAGGGCACAGATACGCAGTATTTT.

The rearrangement uses TRBV30 and TRBJ1-1, with TRBD1 as a possible D gene (6 bases). V gave up 4 bases and J gave up 2 bases, with 20 bases separating them. Germline V gene sequence: CDR1 GTSNPN, CDR2 SVGIG (reference sequence). This CDR3 comprises 16 residues. CDR3 protein: CAWNPGAALANTEAFF. The DNA for the CDR3 is TGTGCCTGGAACCCAGGGGCCGCCCTGGCAAACACTGAAGCTTTCTTT.

This clonotype showed up many times. V is TRBV6-5 and J is TRBJ2-3, with D possibly called TRBD1 or TRBD2 (5 bases each). CDR1 is MNHEY, CDR2 SVGAGI, per germline. Trimming cost V 7 bases and J 2 bases, with 10 bases left between them. This CDR3 has 13 amino acids. CDR3 amino acids: CASNRGLTDTQYF. The DNA for the CDR3 is TGTGCCAGCAATCGGGGCCTCACAGATACGCAGTATTTT.

Comment on this clonotype: The junction and the germline gene differ at one end; a read error may be behind it. This rearrangement joins TRBV4-2 to TRBJ2-7; 9 nucleotides agree with TRBD1. CDR1 and CDR2 from the germline V gene are LGHNA and YNFKEQ. The CDR3 has 14 amino acids. The CDR3: CASGQGQGSYEQYF. CDR3 DNA sequence: TGTGCCAGCGGCCAAGGACAGGGGTCGTACGAGCAGTACTTC.

J is TRBJ2-4 and V is TRBV5-1, with 10 bases aligning to TRBD1. This CDR3 has 14 amino acids. Germline V gene lookup returns CDR1 SGHRS and CDR2 YFSETQ. V lost 3 bases and J lost 7; bases outside the gene matches: 4. The CDR3 sequence is CASSSPGQGNIQYF. The CDR3 DNA sequence: TGCGCCAGCAGCTCCCCGGGACAGGGGAACATTCAGTACTTC.

This rearrangement joins TRBV20-1 to TRBJ2-1; 11 nucleotides match TRBD2. The germline CDR1 and CDR2 sequences are DFQATT and SNEGSKA (reference sequence). The CDR3 runs 16 residues. V shed 0 bases and J 2 bases; nucleotides not matched to a gene: 3. DNA for the CDR3: TGCAGTGCTAGAGATCCTAGCGGGAGGACCTACAATGAGCAGTTCTTC. Protein sequence: CSARDPSGRTYNEQFF.

V usage is TRBV5-1 and J usage is TRBJ2-3; TRBD2 matches at 13 bases. Germline V gene data show CDR1 as SGHRS and CDR2 as YFSETQ. V trimming: 1 base; J trimming: 1 base; junction bases outside the gene matches: 6. This CDR3 contains 18 residues. The CDR3 loop reads CASSLTSGGAGGTDTQYF. The CDR3 bases are TGCGCCAGCAGCTTGACTAGCGGGGGGGCCGGGGGCACAGATACGCAGTATTTT.

The rearrangement uses TRBV29-1 and TRBJ1-6, with TRBD1 identical over 10 bases. The CDR3 has 15 residues. The V and J ends lost 5 bases and 7 bases, in that order; junction bases with no gene match: 8. In germline, CDR1 is SQVTM, CDR2 ANQGSEA. The CDR3 DNA is TGCAGCGTTCCGCTACCGGGACAGGGGAATTCACCCCTCCACTTT. As protein: CSVPLPGQGNSPLHF.

This chain connects TRBV7-9 to TRBJ2-1, with 10 positions matching TRBD2. The V gene's germline CDR1 is SEHNR and CDR2 FQNEAQ (reference sequence). V lost 4 bases and J lost 7; bases outside the gene matches: 7. This CDR3 spans 15 amino acids. This chain's CDR3 is CASSSSGGARNEQFF. The CDR3 region has the DNA TGTGCCAGCAGCTCGAGCGGGGGGGCTAGAAATGAGCAGTTCTTC.

J is TRBJ1-1 and V is TRBV7-2, with D perhaps TRBD1 (5 bases). Germline V gene sequence: CDR1 SGHTA, CDR2 FQGNSA. The V and J ends lost 5 bases and 10 bases respectively, with 17 bases between them. There are 13 residues in the CDR3. The CDR3 DNA is TGTGCCAGCAGCAGCCAGGGCGGTTTACGAGCTTTCTTT. It encodes CASSSQGGLRAFF. The full variable domain, in which reference TRBV7-2 and TRBJ1-1 provide the parts outside the CDR3, is GAGVSQSPSNKVTEKGKDVELRCDPISGHTALYWYRQSLGQGLEFLIYFQGNSAPDKSGLPSDRFSAERTGGSVSTLTIQRTQQEDSAVYLCASSSQGGLRAFFGQGTRLTVV.

In this sample, this clonotype turned up a few times. V and J are TRBV5-5 and TRBJ2-3; TRBD1 aligns across 8 bases. This CDR3 has 15 residues. J gave up 5 bases and V 4 bases, and 9 bases lay outside the gene matches. The V gene's germline CDR1 is SGHKS and CDR2 YYEKEE (reference sequence). CDR3 nucleotide sequence: TGTGCCAGCAGCACGCAGGGGGCTGGTATAGATACGCAGTATTTT. It translates to CASSTQGAGIDTQYF.

The chain employs TRBV7-2 and TRBJ2-1, with D maybe TRBD1 (6 bases). V was pared by 1 base and J by 6 bases, with 13 bases between. The CDR3 loop spans 15 amino acids. Germline-derived CDR1 and CDR2 are SGHTA and FQGNSA. CDR3 bases: TGTGCCAGCAGCTTAGGGAGGTGGGGGCCCAATGAGCAGTTCTTC. Translation: CASSLGRWGPNEQFF.

This sequence joins TRBV7-3 and TRBJ2-1; 8 positions agree with TRBD2. The V gene's germline CDR1 is SGHTA and CDR2 FQGTGA. The CDR3 consists of 15 residues. Losses at the gene ends were 2 bases for V and 7 bases for J; bases not matched to a gene: 7. The CDR3 loop is CASSLQLAEGNEQFF. In DNA, the CDR3 is TGTGCCAGCAGCTTACAACTAGCGGAGGGAAATGAGCAGTTCTTC.

As to this clonotype: A single base separates this from a much larger clone, so it may be a read error. CDR3: CVSGIDWTEQYF. CDR3 DNA sequence: TGTGTCAGCGGAATAGACTGGACCGAGCAGTACTTC. The V and J genes are TRBV7-9 and TRBJ2-4, with a tentative D call TRBD2 (5 bases). Judging by the DNA end, TRBJ2-7 fits better; the J call may be wrong. Germline V gene lookup returns CDR1 SEHNR and CDR2 FQNEAQ (reference sequence). The CDR3 is 12 residues long.

The DNA of the CDR3 is TGTGCCAGCAGTTATTCGCCGCTTCCTTTGGCCATTCAGTACTTC. Translated: CASSYSPLPLAIQYF. The chain couples TRBV6-2 or TRBV6-3 to TRBJ2-4; D is undetermined. Germline loops: CDR1 MNHEY, CDR2 SVGEGT. The CDR3 runs 15 residues. V was trimmed by 3 bases and J by 9 bases, leaving 18 bases between them.

The V and J genes are TRBV4-3 and TRBJ2-2, with D hard to call. CDR1 is LGHNA, CDR2 YSLEER, per germline. V was trimmed by 0 bases and J by 0 bases, leaving 8 bases between them. This CDR3 comprises 16 residues. The CDR3 DNA is TGCGCCAGCAGCCAAGATCGGGTCGCGAACACCGGGGAGCTGTTTTTT. Its protein product is CASSQDRVANTGELFF.

To note about this clonotype: Given a much more abundant clone one base away, this may be a read error. The chain is built from TRBV20-1 and TRBJ2-1; the match to TRBD2 covers 13 bases. The CDR3 is 14 amino acids. Germline CDR1 is DFQATT and CDR2 is SNEGSKA (reference sequence). The CDR3 DNA reads as TGCAATGCTCCGACTAGCGGGAGGAAGTACGAGCAGTTCTTC. Protein: CNAPTSGRKYEQFF.

This clonotype showed up just once. The junction shows a germline mismatch at one end, possibly a read error. The chain employs TRBV6-2 or TRBV6-3 and TRBJ2-6; D is possibly TRBD1 or TRBD2 (5 bases each). The CDR3 runs 14 residues. Germline CDR1 is MNHEY and CDR2 is SVGEGT. The CDR3 DNA sequence: TGTGCCAGCAGGTTGGTGTCCGGGGCCAACGTCCCGACTTTC. Translating gives CASRLVSGANVPTF.

V and J are TRBV5-1 and TRBJ2-5; 7 bases align to TRBD1. The J segment lost 1 base and the V segment lost 4 bases, leaving 7 bases of the junction unmatched. CDR1 is SGHRS and CDR2 is YFSETQ in the germline V gene. The CDR3 totals 15 residues. The CDR3 nucleotides read TGCGCCAGCAGCGGCGGACAGGAGGCCCAAGAGACCCAGTACTTC. The encoded protein is CASSGGQEAQETQYF.

This chain connects TRBV7-2 to TRBJ2-3, with no clear D. Germline lookup yields CDR1 SGHTA and CDR2 FQGNSA. The CDR3 contains 14 residues. V lost 5 bases to trimming and J lost 0 bases, with 9 bases between them. The CDR3 region is CASSPAPSTDTQYF. The DNA of the CDR3 is TGTGCCAGCAGCCCTGCCCCTAGCACAGATACGCAGTATTTT. Variable domain in full (rest from reference TRBV7-2 and TRBJ2-3): GAGVSQSPSNKVTEKGKDVELRCDPISGHTALYWYRQSLGQGLEFLIYFQGNSAPDKSGLPSDRFSAERTGGSVSTLTIQRTQQEDSAVYLCASSPAPSTDTQYFGPGTRLTVL.

This sequence joins TRBV20-1 and TRBJ2-7; D is possibly TRBD1 (6 bases). The CDR3 is 13 residues long. Per germline, CDR1 DFQATT and CDR2 SNEGSKA (reference sequence). The ends were cut back, 5 bases at V and 1 base at J, with 12 bases in the middle. The CDR3 is CSARIQGSYEQYF. The DNA for the CDR3 is TGCAGTGCTCGCATACAGGGATCCTACGAGCAGTACTTC.

The chain is built from TRBV29-1 and TRBJ2-6; D possibly matches TRBD1 or TRBD2 (5 bases each). From germline, CDR1 is SQVTM and CDR2 ANQGSEA. The CDR3 has 15 residues. Trimming removed 0 bases at V and 4 bases at J, with 10 bases between. The CDR3 bases are TGCAGCGTTGAAGATAAGGGACGAGGGGCCAACGTCCTGACTTTC. Protein: CSVEDKGRGANVLTF.

The genes are TRBV5-5 and TRBJ1-5, with D perhaps TRBD1 (6 bases). Per the germline V gene, CDR1 is SGHKS and CDR2 is YYEKEE (reference sequence). The CDR3 spans 15 residues. V gave up 0 bases and J gave up 5 bases, with 12 bases separating them. This chain's CDR3 is CASSLEDREYQPQHF. The DNA of the CDR3 is TGTGCCAGCAGCTTGGAGGACAGAGAGTATCAGCCCCAGCATTTT.

The CDR3 region has the DNA TGTGCCAGCAGCGTACGACTAGCGGGAGATTTCAATGAGCAGTTCTTC. Amino acids: CASSVRLAGDFNEQFF. The chain couples TRBV9 to TRBJ2-1, with TRBD2 matching 12 bases. This CDR3 spans 16 amino acids. V dropped 1 base and J dropped 6; count of bases not matched to a gene: 5. Per germline, CDR1 SGDLS and CDR2 YYNGEE.

The chain couples TRBV12-3 or TRBV12-4 to TRBJ2-3, with D uncertain. This CDR3 is 14 amino acids long. V lost 3 bases and J 2 bases, leaving 9 bases between the germline ends. The CDR3 sequence is CASSFGHPTDTQYF. As DNA, the CDR3 is TGTGCCAGCAGTTTTGGGCACCCCACAGATACGCAGTATTTT.

This clonotype was recorded a few times. The chain links TRBV29-1 to TRBJ2-7, with 9 bases identical to TRBD1. The V gene end was trimmed by 6 bases and the J gene end by 3 bases; junction bases not matched to a gene: 3. Germline CDR1 is SQVTM and CDR2 is ANQGSEA. There are 12 residues in the CDR3. Here the CDR3 reads CSVTGQGYEQYF. The CDR3 bases are TGCAGCGTGACGGGACAGGGCTACGAGCAGTACTTC.

This clonotype appeared a few times. The rearrangement uses TRBV9 and TRBJ2-5; 8 bases line up with TRBD1. Per the germline V gene, CDR1 is SGDLS and CDR2 is YYNGEE. The CDR3 loop spans 15 amino acids. With V trimmed by 4 bases and J by 3 bases, 8 bases remained unmatched. CDR3 DNA sequence: TGTGCCAGCAGCCCGACCGGGACAGGAAAAGAGACCCAGTACTTC. It specifies CASSPTGTGKETQYF.

V gene TRBV2 combines with J gene TRBJ2-2; a possible D gene is TRBD1 (5 bases). Germline CDR1 is SNHLY and CDR2 is FYNNEI. The CDR3 is 13 residues long. Trimming took off 9 bases at V and 3 bases at J, with 11 bases between the two ends. CDR3 in DNA: TGTGCCAGTGGGGCAAGAGACACCGGGGAGCTGTTTTTT. Translation: CASGARDTGELFF.

On this clonotype: A read error may explain this, as a much larger clone is one base away. The chain carries TRBV7-9 and TRBJ2-7; no definite D call. The CDR3 sequence is 12 residues long. Germline CDR1 reads SEHNR; CDR2 reads FQNEAQ (reference sequence). This CDR3 reads CASSPEEYGQYF. In DNA, the CDR3 is TGTGCCAGCAGCCCCGAAGAATACGGGCAGTACTTC.

This clonotype occurred a few times. This chain connects TRBV14 to TRBJ2-1; TRBD2 is a possible D gene (5 bases). V was cut by 8 bases and J by 5 bases, with 13 bases left in between. The CDR3 consists of 13 residues. CDR1 SGHDN and CDR2 FVKESK come from the germline V gene. The CDR3 loop is CASRRAADNEQFF. CDR3 bases: TGTGCCAGCCGGCGGGCAGCAGACAATGAGCAGTTCTTC.